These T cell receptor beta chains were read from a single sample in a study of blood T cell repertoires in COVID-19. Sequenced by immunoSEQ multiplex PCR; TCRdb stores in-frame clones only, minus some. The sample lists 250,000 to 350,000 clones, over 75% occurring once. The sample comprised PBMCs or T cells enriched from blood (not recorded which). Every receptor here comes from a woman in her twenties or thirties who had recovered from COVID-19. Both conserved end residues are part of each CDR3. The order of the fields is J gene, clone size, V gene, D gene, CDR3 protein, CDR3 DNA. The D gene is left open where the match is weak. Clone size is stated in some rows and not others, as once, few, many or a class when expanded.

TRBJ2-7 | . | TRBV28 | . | CASSKTSLLAYEQYF | TGTGCCAGCAGTAAAACTAGCCTACTAGCCTACGAGCAGTACTTC
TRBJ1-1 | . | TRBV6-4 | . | CASSTDTEAFF | TGTGCCAGCAGCACAGACACTGAAGCTTTCTTT
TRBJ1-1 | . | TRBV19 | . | CASSPTVMNTEAFF | TGTGCCAGTAGTCCGACAGTGATGAACACTGAAGCTTTCTTT
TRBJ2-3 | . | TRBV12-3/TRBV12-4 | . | CASSFPGNTQYF | TGTGCCAGCAGTTTCCCCGGGAATACGCAGTATTTT
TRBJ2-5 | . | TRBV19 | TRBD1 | CASSNGQGLLETQYF | TGTGCCAGTAGTAACGGACAGGGTTTACTAGAGACCCAGTACTTC
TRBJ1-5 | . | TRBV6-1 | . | CASSELDLMEYQPQHF | TGTGCCAGCAGTGAATTGGACTTAATGGAATATCAGCCCCAGCATTTT
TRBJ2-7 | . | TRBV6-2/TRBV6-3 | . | CASSLGDSYEQYF | TGTGCCAGCAGTTTGGGAGATTCCTACGAGCAGTACTTC
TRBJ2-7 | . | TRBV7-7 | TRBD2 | CASSPGLAGAEQYF | TGTGCTAGCAGCCCCGGACTAGCGGGAGCTGAGCAGTACTTC
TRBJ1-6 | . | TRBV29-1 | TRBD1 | CSAQAGTADSPLHF | TGCAGCGCCCAGGCCGGGACAGCGGACTCACCCCTCCACTTT
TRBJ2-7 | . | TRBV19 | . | CASSIEQEQYF | TGTGCCAGTAGTATAGAACAAGAGCAGTACTTC
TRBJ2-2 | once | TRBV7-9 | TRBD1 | CASSSTGGVGTGELFF | TGTGCCAGCAGCTCGACAGGGGGCGTAGGGACCGGGGAGCTGTTTTTT
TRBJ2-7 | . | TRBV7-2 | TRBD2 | CASSLTGGHHYEQYF | TGTGCCAGCAGCTTGACGGGGGGGCACCATTACGAGCAGTACTTC
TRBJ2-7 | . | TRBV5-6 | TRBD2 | CASSRRTSGRYPSYEQYF | TGTGCCAGCAGCCGTCGGACTAGCGGGAGGTACCCCTCCTACGAGCAGTACTTC
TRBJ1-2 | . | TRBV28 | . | CASRPSVNYGYTF | TGTGCCAGCAGGCCTTCAGTGAACTATGGCTACACCTTC
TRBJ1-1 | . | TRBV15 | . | CATSRDLGGTRAFF | TGTGCCACCAGCAGAGATCTTGGGGGCACTAGGGCTTTCTTT
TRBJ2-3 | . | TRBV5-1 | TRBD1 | CASSLTPNRGRTDTQYF | TGCGCCAGCAGCTTAACACCAAACAGGGGGCGGACAGATACGCAGTATTTT
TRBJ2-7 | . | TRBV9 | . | CASSRYTFSYEQYF | TGTGCCAGCAGCCGGTATACTTTTTCCTACGAGCAGTACTTC
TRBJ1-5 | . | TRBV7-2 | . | CASSLFRDQPQHF | TGTGCCAGCAGCTTATTCAGGGATCAGCCCCAGCATTTT
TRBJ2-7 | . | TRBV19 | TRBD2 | CASSPGTSGEYEQYF | TGTGCCAGTAGTCCCGGGACTAGCGGGGAATACGAGCAGTACTTC
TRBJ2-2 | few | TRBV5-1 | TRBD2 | CASSLYSGRTGELFF | TGCGCCAGCAGCTTGTATAGCGGGAGGACCGGGGAGCTGTTTTTT
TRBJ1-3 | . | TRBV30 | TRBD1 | CAWSGGQGSGNTIYF | TGTGCCTGGAGTGGCGGACAGGGCTCTGGAAACACCATATATTTT
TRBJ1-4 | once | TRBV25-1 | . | CASSSWASEKLFF | TGTGCCAGCAGCTCATGGGCGTCTGAAAAACTGTTTTTT
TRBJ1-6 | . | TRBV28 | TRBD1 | CASSSYRGLDNSPLHF | TGTGCCAGCAGTTCGTACAGGGGGCTGGATAATTCACCCCTCCACTTT
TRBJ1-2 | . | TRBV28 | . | CASSLRQDGSLYGYTF | TGTGCCAGCAGTTTAAGACAGGATGGATCCCTCTATGGCTACACCTTC
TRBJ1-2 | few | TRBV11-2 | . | CASSLSRGTYGYTF | TGTGCCAGCAGCCTCTCGCGCGGGACCTATGGCTACACCTTC
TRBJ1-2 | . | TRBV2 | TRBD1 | CASEEYPTQGATRGYTF | TGTGCCAGCGAAGAGTATCCCACCCAGGGGGCTACTAGAGGCTACACCTTC
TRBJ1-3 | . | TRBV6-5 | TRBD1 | CASSSRTGGNTIYF | TGTGCCAGCAGTTCCCGGACAGGGGGAAACACCATATATTTT
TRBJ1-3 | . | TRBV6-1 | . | CASIERTESSGNTIYF | TGTGCCAGCATTGAGCGGACAGAGAGCTCTGGAAACACCATATATTTT
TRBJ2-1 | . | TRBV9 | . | CASSVSGSSYNEQFF | TGTGCCAGCAGCGTATCGGGGAGCTCCTACAATGAGCAGTTCTTC
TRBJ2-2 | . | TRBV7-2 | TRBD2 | CASSRTSGHTGELFF | TGTGCCAGCAGCCGGACTAGCGGGCACACCGGGGAGCTGTTTTTT
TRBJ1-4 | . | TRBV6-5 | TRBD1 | CASRDRGEKLFF | TGTGCCAGCAGGGACAGGGGTGAAAAACTGTTTTTT
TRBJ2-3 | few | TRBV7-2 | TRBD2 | CASSLAHGTSGRRDTQYF | TGTGCCAGCAGCTTAGCCCACGGGACTAGCGGGAGAAGAGATACGCAGTATTTT
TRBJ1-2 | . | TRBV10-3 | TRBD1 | CAISDWDRGNYGYTF | TGTGCCATCAGTGATTGGGACAGGGGTAACTATGGCTACACCTTC
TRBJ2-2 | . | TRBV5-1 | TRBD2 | CASSLGLADTGELFF | TGCGCCAGCAGTTTGGGACTAGCGGACACCGGGGAGCTGTTTTTT
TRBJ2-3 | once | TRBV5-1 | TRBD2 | CASSSLAGEDTQYF | TGCGCCAGCAGCTCACTAGCGGGAGAAGATACGCAGTATTTT
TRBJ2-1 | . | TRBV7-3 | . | CASSPRALAWNEQFF | TGTGCCAGCAGCCCCCGAGCTCTAGCGTGGAATGAGCAGTTCTTC
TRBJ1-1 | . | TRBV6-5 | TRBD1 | CASRLRGRNTEAFF | TGTGCCAGCAGGCTCAGGGGGCGGAACACTGAAGCTTTCTTT
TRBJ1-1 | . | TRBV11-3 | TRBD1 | CASSLRQGSSEAFF | TGTGCCAGCAGCCTCCGACAGGGAAGTTCTGAAGCTTTCTTT
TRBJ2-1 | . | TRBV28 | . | CASNFEVRVHNEQFF | TGTGCCAGCAACTTCGAAGTCCGCGTCCACAATGAGCAGTTCTTC
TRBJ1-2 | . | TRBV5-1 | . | CASSLTTPGYGYTF | TGCGCCAGCAGCTTGACCACTCCCGGCTATGGCTACACCTTC
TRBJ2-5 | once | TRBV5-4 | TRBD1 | CASSFTGTGVWQETQYF | TGTGCCAGCAGCTTTACCGGGACAGGGGTATGGCAAGAGACCCAGTACTTC
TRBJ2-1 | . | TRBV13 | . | CASTRESYNEQFF | TGTGCCAGCACACGGGAGTCCTACAATGAGCAGTTCTTC
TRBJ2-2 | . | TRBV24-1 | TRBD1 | CATSDDTGTGAYTGELFF | TGTGCCACCAGTGATGATACCGGGACAGGGGCGTACACCGGGGAGCTGTTTTTT
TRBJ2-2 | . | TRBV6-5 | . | CASRILGAGELFF | TGTGCCAGCAGAATCTTAGGGGCCGGGGAGCTGTTTTTT
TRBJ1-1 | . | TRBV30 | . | CAWSDGTGFPEAFF | TGTGCCTGGAGTGACGGTACAGGGTTCCCTGAAGCTTTCTTT
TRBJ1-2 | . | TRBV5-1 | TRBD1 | CASSLGTGLGYTF | TGCGCCAGCAGCTTGGGGACAGGGCTTGGCTACACCTTC
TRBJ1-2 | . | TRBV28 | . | CASSSTMTAYGYTF | TGTGCCAGCAGTTCCACCATGACTGCTTATGGCTACACCTTC
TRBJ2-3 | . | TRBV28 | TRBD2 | CASSLALAGVRDTQYF | TGTGCCAGCAGTTTAGCCCTAGCGGGAGTGAGGGATACGCAGTATTTT
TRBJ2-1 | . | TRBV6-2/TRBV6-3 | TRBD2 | CASSQLAGTYNEQFF | TGTGCCAGCAGTCAACTAGCGGGAACCTACAATGAGCAGTTCTTC
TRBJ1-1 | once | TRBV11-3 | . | CASSLEPRAEAFF | TGTGCCAGCAGCTTAGAGCCGAGGGCTGAAGCTTTCTTT
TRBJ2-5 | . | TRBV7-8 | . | CASSSSPEFWTAKETQYF | TGTGCCAGCAGCTCCTCCCCGGAGTTTTGGACAGCTAAAGAGACCCAGTACTTC
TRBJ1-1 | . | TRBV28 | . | CASRRGDTEAFF | TGTGCCAGCAGAAGGGGCGACACTGAAGCTTTCTTT
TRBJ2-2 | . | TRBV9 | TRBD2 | CASSFGGLAGAGELFF | TGTGCCAGCAGCTTCGGCGGACTAGCGGGAGCCGGGGAGCTGTTTTTT
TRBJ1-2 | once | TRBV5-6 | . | CASSSGTFGYTF | TGTGCCAGCAGCTCAGGGACATTTGGCTACACCTTC